Included here is one TCR beta chain sequence, with context. No cognate antigen has been identified for it. Base qualities are missing; no much larger clone stands one base away. This specimen comes from a study of vaccination and CD4 T cells after COVID-19 (dated by TCRdb to between 2020 and 2023). Study-wide context: Every convalescent patient had a positive nasal swab PCR test for SARS-CoV-2, with mild disease in roughly nine patients and severe disease in one. The convalescent cohort comprised six males and four females, including two Hispanic individuals, seven Caucasians, two Asians and one multiracial person. Two doses of either the Pfizer-BioNTech BNT162b2 vaccine (n=8) or the Moderna mRNA-1273 vaccine (n=2) were administered to participants. Post-COVID blood samples from convalescent patients were collected a median of around 100 days after diagnosis, with a range of 35 to 161 days. The time from the second vaccine dose to post-vaccine blood sampling had a median of roughly 72 days and ranged from roughly 12 to 250 days. For stimulating the cultures, overlapping spike peptide pools were used, derived from SARS-CoV-2 as well as from the common cold coronaviruses HCoV-NL63, HCoV-OC43 and HCoV-229E. Control cultures used a CEFX viral epitope pool as positive control, an HIV-1 Nef peptide pool as negative control, or no peptide. In ten to eleven COVID-19 convalescent patients and a handful of infection-naive healthy vaccine recipients, the spike-specific CD4+ TCR repertoire before mRNA vaccination was compared with the repertoire after mRNA vaccination.

Read against the paper, the sample's treatment or condition label means: roughly nine-day PBMC culture with coronavirus spike peptide pools or control peptides (ViraFEST assay). The study used the ViraFEST assay, which expanded antigen-specific T cells with peptide pools and then identified expanded clonotypes by TCR sequencing. The convalescent patients' positive SARS-CoV-2 PCR tests were from March to December 2020, which was before the Alpha, Beta and Delta variants emerged in the United States. Each well held two million PBMCs cultured with roughly 10 ug/ml peptide pools in IMDM containing 5% human AB serum and about 10 IU/ml IL-2. On days 3 and 7, half of the culture medium was replaced with fresh IL-2-containing medium. Once the cells had been in culture for about 10 days, the EasySep CD4+ T cell isolation kit was used to isolate CD4+ T cells by negative selection. PBMCs were separated from whole blood using Ficoll-Paque Plus gradient centrifugation and then either used fresh or cryopreserved at -140C. Culture conditions were generally each tested in triplicate wells.

According to the germline V gene, CDR1 reads SQVTM and CDR2 reads ANQGSEA. Measured from the cysteine to the phenylalanine, the CDR3 is 13 residues long. The kept DNA is CDR3 alone, 39 bases in frame from the first base. V is reduced by 6 bases and J by 5 bases, leaving a spacing of 16 bases between them. Broad study findings and their caveats: The median count of SARS-CoV-2-reactive clonotypes went up from around 20 after infection to more than 30 after vaccination, although the change was not significant. Of the vaccine-specific clones in convalescent patients, 304 of 307, or nearly all, reacted only to SARS-CoV-2 spike and did not cross-react with common cold coronaviruses. Among the post-vaccine SARS-CoV-2-reactive clones in convalescent patients, a median around 90% showed up only after vaccination, which suggests vaccine-specific priming. Only a relatively small number of convalescent patients were included in the study, and early timepoints following natural infection were not analyzed.

Library prep was done by PCR. DNA from cultured CD4+ T cells was subjected to TCR sequencing with the Oncomine TCR Beta short-read assay at the Johns Hopkins FTIC core. The QIAamp micro DNA kit was used to extract genomic DNA from the cultured CD4+ T cells. Oncomine TCR Beta libraries made from cultured CD4+ T cells were pooled using unique dual indexes and sequenced on an Illumina iSeq 100. The authors processed their data as follows. Non-productive sequences were removed, and CDR3s that did not start with C, did not end with F or W, or were shorter than 7 amino acids were discarded. Antigen-specific clonotypes were identified with the MANAFEST web application by comparing peptide-stimulated wells with reference and other culture wells. For a clone to be called positive, the clone needed an FDR below 0.05, an odds ratio above 5, and a productive frequency above 0.1% in at least two of three replicate wells. A clonotype was classed as cross-reactive if the clonotype showed significant expansion both in SARS-CoV-2 spike wells and in at least one common cold coronavirus spike condition. Using R version 3.6.1, CDR3 homology was evaluated through Levenshtein distances (stringdist) along with unrooted phylogenetic trees (ape). TCRdb reprocessed the public reads (quality trimming at Q25 with fastp, clone calling with MiXCR) and kept in-frame beta chains. One record per CDR3 amino acid sequence lists the most common genes and DNA. The V and J calls and clone size come from TCRdb's table, not from the authors' own analysis. The table for this sample lists over 15,000 distinct CDR3 sequences; 44% of them were counted only once. The ten largest clones add up to roughly 7.3% of the sample.

The rearranged segments are TRBV29-1 and TRBJ2-5; there is no confident call for the D gene. This receptor was identified in a human donor who had recovered from COVID-19. The starting material was CD4+ T cells from blood, cultured in vitro, obtained after SARS-CoV-2 vaccination. In nucleotide form, the sequence is TGCAGCGTAGGGTGGGCCGACTCGGAGACCCAGTACTTC. It specifies CSVGWADSETQYF.